This TCR beta chain stems from a study of blood T cell repertoires in COVID-19. Looking at the study overall: Spain, Italy and the United States supplied samples that represented acute and convalescent COVID-19. In each case, the material was cDNA or gDNA derived from T cells, B-cell-depleted T cells, or PBMCs.

In the authors' workflow: Counts of nucleated cells, estimated from reference gene primer amplification, were obtained. The assay was immunoSEQ multiplex PCR, and TCRdb's table has in-frame clones only and misses some. V and J calls and clone size are given by that table; D and trimming were obtained from the DNA. Here the sample spans a few hundred thousand clones, 88% being singletons. CDR1 MRHNA and CDR2 SNTAGT come from the germline V gene. The CDR3 length is 14 residues. Trimming removed 3 bases from V and 7 bases from J, with 13 bases in between. A single count supports this clone. J is TRBJ1-5 and V is TRBV6-4; D possibly corresponds to TRBD1 (6 bases). This receptor was taken from a man aged 55 to 69 who had recovered from COVID-19. The sample comprised peripheral blood. CDR3 DNA: TGTGCCAGCAGTGAATCCGGCCAGGGGCAGCCCCAGCATTTT. It encodes CASSESGQGQPQHF.